These 4 T cell receptor beta chains share one sample of origin, sequenced in a study of blood T cell repertoires in COVID-19. This table comes from immunoSEQ multiplex PCR, and its TCRdb copy is limited to in-frame clones, with some not included. Of tens of thousands of clones listed, around four fifths are singletons. The sequenced material came from peripheral blood. The receptor source for this set is a woman aged 55-70 years with acute or convalescent COVID-19.

The rearrangement uses TRBV18 and TRBJ2-3, with 10 bases matching TRBD1. Germline CDR1 is KGHSH and CDR2 is LQKENI. Losses at the gene ends were 3 bases for V and 6 bases for J; bases not matched to a gene: 6. This CDR3 region has 15 residues. The CDR3 coding sequence is TGTGCCAGCTCACCGCTCGGGACAGGGGTGGATACGCAGTATTTT. Amino acids: CASSPLGTGVDTQYF.

The chain employs TRBV5-4 and TRBJ1-1; the D is unclear. This CDR3 has 13 amino acids. The germline CDR1 and CDR2 sequences are SGHNT and YYREEE (reference sequence). V lost 3 bases to trimming and J lost 4 bases, with 10 bases between them. This chain's CDR3 is CASSWRTATEAFF. The DNA of the CDR3 is TGTGCCAGCAGCTGGAGGACGGCCACTGAAGCTTTCTTT.

The V and J genes are TRBV4-2 and TRBJ1-4, with a possible D match to TRBD1 (6 bases). The CDR3 runs to 13 residues. Germline loops: CDR1 LGHNA, CDR2 YNFKEQ. V lost 0 bases and J 8 bases, leaving 7 bases between the germline ends. CDR3 sequence reads: CASSQETGEKLFF. DNA for the CDR3: TGTGCCAGCAGCCAAGAGACAGGAGAAAAACTGTTTTTT.

The V and J genes are TRBV11-2 and TRBJ2-2; tentatively, D is TRBD2 (5 bases). V lost 1 base, J lost 2 bases, and 8 bases lay in between. The CDR3 runs to 15 residues. CDR1 is SGHAT and CDR2 is FQNNGV in the germline V gene. The CDR3 loop is CASSLGAGNTGELFF. The CDR3 DNA reads TGTGCCAGCAGCTTAGGGGCGGGCAACACCGGGGAGCTGTTTTTT.